The 25 T cell receptor beta chains below were found in one sample sequenced in a study of blood T cells in healthy people across ages (dated by TCRdb to 2015 to 2017). The library was prepared using 5' RACE. Sequencing used an Illumina HiSeq 2500. A second PCR of roughly 6 to 12 cycles was performed with a sample-barcoded 5' primer and a J-beta primer mix. Clones were called with MiXCR by TCRdb after fastp trimmed the public reads at Q25, and only in-frame beta chains were retained. Each record represents a unique CDR3 protein, reported with the most common genes and DNA among its rows. The sample table holds more than 1,000,000 distinct CDR3 sequences, of which roughly 24% were seen once. The ten top clones hold about 0.72% of the sample. The same data also contributed to another study, on T cells of mothers and their children.

The specimen sequenced was blood. Receptors originate from a girl aged 2 to 10 in good health.

CDR3 loop: CASSYSSPGGLGETQYF. The CDR3 DNA sequence: TGTGCCAGCAGTTACTCGTCTCCCGGGGGGCTGGGAGAGACCCAGTACTTC. The J gene is TRBJ2-5, the V gene TRBV6-5; a weak D match, TRBD2 (7 bases). V lost 0 bases and J lost 4, with 18 bases in between. The CDR3 sequence is 17 residues long. The germline V gene encodes CDR1 MNHEY and CDR2 SVGAGI.

The chain carries TRBV29-1 and TRBJ2-2; D ambiguous. CDR1 and CDR2 from the germline V gene are SQVTM and ANQGSEA. Trimming pared 0 bases from V and 2 bases from J, leaving 4 bases between. The CDR3 is 13 residues long. CDR3 nucleotides: TGCAGCGTTGAAGAGAATAACACCGGGGAGCTGTTTTTT. This sequence encodes CSVEENNTGELFF.

This clonotype has just a few counts. The chain couples TRBV25-1 to TRBJ2-4; D is perhaps TRBD1 (6 bases). Per germline, CDR1 MGHDK and CDR2 SYGVNS. This CDR3 has 16 amino acids. Trimming pared 2 bases from V and 0 bases from J, leaving 11 bases between. The DNA for the CDR3 is TGTGCCAGCAGTGAAGAGACAGGAGTAGCCAAAAACATTCAGTACTTC. Its translation: CASSEETGVAKNIQYF. Full variable domain (rest looked up from reference TRBV25-1 and TRBJ2-4): EADIYQTPRYLVIGTGKKITLECSQTMGHDKMYWYQQDPGMELHLIHYSYGVNSTEKGDLSSESTVSRIRTEHFPLTLESARPSHTSQYLCASSEETGVAKNIQYFGAGTRLSVL.

V gene TRBV7-6 combines with J gene TRBJ2-5; D call uncertain. Trimming shortened V by 3 bases and J by 6 bases, and 20 bases separated the two germline ends. The germline V gene encodes CDR1 SGHVS and CDR2 FNYEAQ. This CDR3 region has 16 residues. DNA for the CDR3: TGTGCCAGCAGCTTCGGCGGAGAGTTAGAATCCAAGACCCAGTACTTC. It translates to CASSFGGELESKTQYF.

The rearrangement links TRBV9 to TRBJ2-7; D not certain. This CDR3 region has 13 residues. Germline V gene lookup returns CDR1 SGDLS and CDR2 YYNGEE. V lost 2 bases and J lost 8, with 14 bases in between. The CDR3, as DNA: TGTGCCAGCAGCGTGGGTTCCGTGGGGAAGCAGTACTTC. It yields the protein CASSVGSVGKQYF.

Only a few counts were recorded for this clonotype. One base away lies a much larger clone, so this may be a sequencing read error. The rearrangement joins TRBV7-9 to TRBJ2-1; no reliable D call. Germline CDR1 SEHNR, CDR2 FQNEAQ (reference sequence). The CDR3 is 12 residues long. CDR3 sequence: CAGSLGLNEQFF. The CDR3 DNA reads as TGTGCCGGCAGCTTAGGGCTCAATGAGCAGTTCTTC.

The chain recombines TRBV5-6 with TRBJ2-5; 8 nucleotides match TRBD2. Matching the DNA end better, TRBJ2-1 makes the J call doubtful. The CDR3 totals 17 residues. The germline V gene has CDR1 SGHDT and CDR2 YYEEEE. CDR3 DNA sequence: TGTGCCAGCAGCTCTACTATTAGCGGACTAGCTTTGAGTGAGCAGTTCTTC. It translates to CASSSTISGLALSEQFF.

This chain links TRBV4-1 with TRBJ2-5; no firm D call. The DNA end is a closer match to TRBJ2-1, so the J assignment may be wrong. The CDR3 has 13 residues. In germline, CDR1 is MGHRA, CDR2 YSYEKL. The CDR3 region is CASSQIVTHEQFF. CDR3 nucleotides: TGCGCCAGCAGCCAAATCGTGACACATGAGCAGTTCTTC.

This clonotype was observed a handful of times. The chain recombines TRBV7-2 with TRBJ1-2; 12 bases agree with TRBD1. With 5 bases clipped from V and 7 bases from J, the junction kept 8 bases outside the gene matches. The CDR3 sequence is 15 residues long. Germline assignment: CDR1 SGHTA and CDR2 FQGNSA. The CDR3 protein is CASSVPGQGARGYTF. DNA for the CDR3: TGTGCCAGCAGCGTACCGGGACAGGGGGCGCGTGGCTACACCTTC.

This clonotype was seen a few times. V and J are TRBV7-9 and TRBJ2-5; possible D gene TRBD1, 5 bases. The J call may be faulty, since TRBJ2-7 better matches the DNA end. This CDR3 is built from 16 residues. CDR1 is SEHNR, CDR2 FQNEAQ, per germline (reference sequence). This CDR3 reads CASSSLGARTSYEQYF. The CDR3 bases are TGTGCCAGCAGCTCCCTTGGGGCGCGTACCTCCTACGAGCAGTACTTC.

This clonotype was seen a handful of times. The V call is TRBV6-5, the J call TRBJ2-1; 8 nucleotides match TRBD2. V gave up 6 bases and J gave up 2 bases; unmatched junction bases: 6. CDR3 length: 15 amino acids. From germline, CDR1 is MNHEY and CDR2 SVGAGI. CDR3 nucleotide sequence: TGTGCCAGCAGCGAGCGGGGGAGAGCCTACAATGAGCAGTTCTTC. Protein sequence: CASSERGRAYNEQFF.

The DNA for the CDR3 is TGCGCCAGCAGCCTGGACCCGGTCACGGACGAGCAGTACTTC. Translated: CASSLDPVTDEQYF. The V call is TRBV4-1, the J call TRBJ2-7; D is ambiguous. In germline, CDR1 is MGHRA, CDR2 YSYEKL. The CDR3 runs to 14 residues. Trimming took 4 bases from V and 5 from J, leaving 15 bases between them.

The chain carries TRBV6-2 or TRBV6-3 and TRBJ2-5; 7 nucleotides align to TRBD1. Germline lookup yields CDR1 MNHEY and CDR2 SVGEGT. V lost 5 bases and J lost 5; bases outside the gene matches: 5. There are 13 residues in the CDR3. The CDR3: CASSTDRLETQYF. The CDR3 DNA reads TGTGCCAGCAGTACGGACAGGCTGGAGACCCAGTACTTC.

This clonotype was counted a few times. The J gene is TRBJ2-1, the V gene TRBV15, with 14 bases identical to TRBD2. The germline V gene encodes CDR1 LNHNV and CDR2 YYDKDF (reference sequence). Unmatched junction bases numbered 3, after V lost 3 bases and J lost 5 bases. This CDR3 is 16 amino acids long. CDR3 sequence: CATSRGLAGENNEQFF. The DNA for the CDR3 is TGTGCCACCAGCAGGGGACTAGCGGGAGAAAACAATGAGCAGTTCTTC.

This clonotype was detected only a few times. The chain has TRBV2 and TRBJ2-5; the match to TRBD1 covers 8 bases. J was trimmed by 1 base and V by 1 base; bases with no gene match: 5. This CDR3 contains 16 residues. Germline V gene lookup returns CDR1 SNHLY and CDR2 FYNNEI. CDR3 DNA: TGTGCCAGCAGTGAAGGGACAGGGCCGATCCAAGAGACCCAGTACTTC. Protein sequence: CASSEGTGPIQETQYF.

This sequence joins TRBV20-1 and TRBJ2-1; no firm D call. The V gene's germline CDR1 is DFQATT and CDR2 SNEGSKA (reference sequence). V was clipped by 5 bases and J by 7 bases, with 9 bases between them. This CDR3 is 11 amino acids long. This chain's CDR3 is CSADLGNEQFF. DNA of the CDR3: TGCAGTGCTGACCTGGGGAATGAGCAGTTCTTC.

A few counts support this clonotype. This may be a read error: a much more frequent sequence differs by one nucleotide. This chain connects TRBV7-2 to TRBJ2-3; 10 nucleotides align to TRBD2. CDR3 length: 14 amino acids. Germline V gene sequence: CDR1 SGHTA, CDR2 FQGNSA. CDR3 nucleotides: TGTGCCAGCAGCATAGCGGGAGGTGAAGATACGCAGTATTTT. Its translation: CASSIAGGEDTQYF.

The V call is TRBV29-1, the J call TRBJ2-7, with TRBD1 matching 9 bases. Germline V lookup: CDR1 SQVTM, CDR2 ANQGSEA. Trimming removed 5 bases from V and 7 bases from J; junction bases left unmatched: 6. This CDR3 has 12 amino acids. CDR3 sequence (DNA): TGCAGCGTTATTACAGGGGGCGGTGAGCAGTACTTC. Residues: CSVITGGGEQYF.

The chain joins TRBV7-9 to TRBJ1-4; 7 bases match TRBD1. Germline V gene sequence: CDR1 SEHNR, CDR2 FQNEAQ (reference sequence). The junction had 4 bases not matched to a gene; V was cut back by 1 base and J by 5 bases. This CDR3 contains 15 residues. CDR3 loop: CASSLGGTVNEKLFF. The CDR3 region has the DNA TGTGCCAGCAGCTTAGGCGGGACAGTCAATGAAAAACTGTTTTTT.

Ten or more counts support this clonotype. V gene TRBV12-3 or TRBV12-4 combines with J gene TRBJ2-7, with D possibly TRBD2 on 5 matching bases. Trimming removed 7 bases from V and 8 bases from J, with 18 bases in between. This CDR3 contains 13 residues. CDR3 DNA sequence: TGTGCCAGCATCCTGGGTAGCGTAGGGCAGCAGTACTTC. Translating gives CASILGSVGQQYF.

This clonotype showed up many times. The chain uses TRBV4-2 and TRBJ2-2; no reliable D call. The germline V gene encodes CDR1 LGHNA and CDR2 YNFKEQ. The CDR3 is 13 residues long. V lost 4 bases to trimming and J lost 2 bases, with 5 bases between them. DNA of the CDR3: TGTGCCAGCAGCCGAGAAAACACCGGGGAGCTGTTTTTT. Protein product: CASSRENTGELFF.

This clonotype was counted between two and nine times. The chain joins TRBV20-1 to TRBJ1-1; the D is unclear. The germline V gene has CDR1 DFQATT and CDR2 SNEGSKA (reference sequence). Between the trimmed V and J ends, which lost 3 bases and 6 bases, there was a span of 5 bases. CDR3 length equals 10 residues. The CDR3 nucleotides read TGCAGTGCTAGCCGCGCTGAAGCTTTCTTT. Translation: CSASRAEAFF.

J is TRBJ2-5 and V is TRBV25-1; D is possibly TRBD2 (5 bases). The DNA end is more similar to TRBJ2-7, so the J call may be wrong. The CDR3 runs to 15 residues. The germline gives CDR1 MGHDK, CDR2 SYGVNS. CDR3 in amino acids: CASSTRGARSYEQYF. CDR3 nucleotide sequence: TGTGCCAGCAGTACACGGGGAGCGAGGTCCTACGAGCAGTACTTC.

Only a few counts were recorded for this clonotype. The CDR3 coding sequence is TGTGCCAGCAGTTCCGGACTAGCGGGAGCAAGGGGCGAGCAGTACTTC. Amino acid sequence: CASSSGLAGARGEQYF. This chain uses TRBV28 with TRBJ2-1, with 13 bases aligning to TRBD2. Matching the DNA end better, TRBJ2-7 makes the J call doubtful. The CDR3 loop spans 16 amino acids. CDR1 and CDR2 from the germline V gene are MDHEN and SYDVKM.

With respect to this clonotype: The junction does not match germline at one end; this may be a read error. The rearrangement uses TRBV4-1 and TRBJ2-5; D unresolved. Looked up from germline, CDR1 is MGHRA and CDR2 is YSYEKL. The CDR3 is 14 residues long. The CDR3 DNA follows: TGCGCCAGCAGCCAAGATGTAAGCGAAGAGGCCCAGTACTTC. Translating it yields CASSQDVSEEAQYF.